The source of this TCR beta chain is a study of patients and donors after allogeneic stem cell transplantation. This clonotype was seen just once. Each CDR3 protein is one row after TCRdb ran MiXCR on the RT-PCR reads. The profile shows about a million distinct CDR3 sequences, approximately 19% of them singletons. With 0 bases removed from V and 2 bases from J, the gap between germline ends came to 15 bases. CDR1 and CDR2 from the germline V gene are SGHRS and YFSETQ. CDR3 length equals 16 residues. The chain recombines TRBV5-1 with TRBJ2-7, with D tentatively TRBD2 (5 bases). The receptor was derived from a human donor who was either an allogeneic HSCT recipient or a stem cell or donor lymphocyte infusion donor (not recorded which). It is not recorded whose cells these are; they may come from a transplant donor. The sequencing sample was made of blood, either unsorted or a sorted T cell fraction (not recorded which). The CDR3 nucleotides read TGCGCCAGCAGCTTGGCTGGCAGTGAGGGAACCTACGAGCAGTACTTC. This translates into CASSLAGSEGTYEQYF.